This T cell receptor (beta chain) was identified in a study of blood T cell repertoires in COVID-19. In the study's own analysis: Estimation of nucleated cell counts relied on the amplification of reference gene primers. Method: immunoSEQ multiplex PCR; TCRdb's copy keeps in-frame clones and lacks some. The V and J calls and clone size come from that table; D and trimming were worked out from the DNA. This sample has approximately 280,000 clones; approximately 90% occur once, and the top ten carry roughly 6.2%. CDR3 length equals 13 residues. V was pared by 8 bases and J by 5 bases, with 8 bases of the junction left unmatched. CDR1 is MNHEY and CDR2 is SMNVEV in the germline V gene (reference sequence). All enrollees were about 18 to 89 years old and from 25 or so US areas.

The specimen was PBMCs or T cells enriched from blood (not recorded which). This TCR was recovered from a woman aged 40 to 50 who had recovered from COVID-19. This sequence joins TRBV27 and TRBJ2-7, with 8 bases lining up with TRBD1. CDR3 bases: TGTGCCAGCGCGACCGGACAGGGCCACGAGCAGTACTTC. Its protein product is CASATGQGHEQYF.